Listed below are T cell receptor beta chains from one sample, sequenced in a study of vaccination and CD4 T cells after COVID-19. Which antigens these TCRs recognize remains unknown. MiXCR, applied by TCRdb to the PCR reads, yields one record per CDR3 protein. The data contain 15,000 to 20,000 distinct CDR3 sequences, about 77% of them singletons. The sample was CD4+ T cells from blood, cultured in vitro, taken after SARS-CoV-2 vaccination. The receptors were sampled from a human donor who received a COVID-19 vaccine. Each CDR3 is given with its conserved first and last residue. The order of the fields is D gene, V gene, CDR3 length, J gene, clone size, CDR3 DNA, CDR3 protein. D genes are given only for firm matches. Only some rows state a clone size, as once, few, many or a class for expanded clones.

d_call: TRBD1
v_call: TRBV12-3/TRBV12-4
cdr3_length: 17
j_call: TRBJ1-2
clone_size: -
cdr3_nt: TGTGCCAGCAGTTTAGCCCCGGGACAGGGTTATAACTATGGCTACACCTTC
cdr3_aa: CASSLAPGQGYNYGYTF

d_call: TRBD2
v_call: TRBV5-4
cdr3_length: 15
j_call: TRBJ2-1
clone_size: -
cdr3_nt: TGTGCCAGCAGCTTGGTTGCGGGGGGAATTAGTGAGCAGTTCTTC
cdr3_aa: CASSLVAGGISEQFF

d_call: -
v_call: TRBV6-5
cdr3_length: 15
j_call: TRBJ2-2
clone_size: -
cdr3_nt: TGTGCCAGCAGTTCTGGAGATACTGGGACCGGGGAGCTGTTTTTT
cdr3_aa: CASSSGDTGTGELFF

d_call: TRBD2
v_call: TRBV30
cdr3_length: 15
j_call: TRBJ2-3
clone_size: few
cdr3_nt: TGTGCTTGGAGAAGACTAGCGGGGGGTGCAGATACGCAGTATTTT
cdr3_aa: CAWRRLAGGADTQYF

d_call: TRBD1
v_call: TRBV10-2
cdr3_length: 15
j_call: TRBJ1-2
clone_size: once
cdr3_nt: TGCGCCAGCAGTATAGGACAGGGAGGTATCGGTGGCTACACCTTC
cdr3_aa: CASSIGQGGIGGYTF

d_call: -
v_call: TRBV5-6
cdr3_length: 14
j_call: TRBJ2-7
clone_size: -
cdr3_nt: TGTGCCAGCAGCTTATATCAGGGTTGGTACGAGCAGTACTTC
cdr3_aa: CASSLYQGWYEQYF

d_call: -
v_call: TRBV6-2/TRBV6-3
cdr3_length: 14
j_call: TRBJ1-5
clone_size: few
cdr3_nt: TGTGCCAGCAGCAGGGTGGGGGGCAATCAGCCCCAGCATTTT
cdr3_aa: CASSRVGGNQPQHF

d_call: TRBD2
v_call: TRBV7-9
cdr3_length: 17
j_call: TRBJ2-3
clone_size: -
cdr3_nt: TGTGCCAGCAGGCGGCGACTAGCGGAAGGAGTCACAGATACGCAGTATTTT
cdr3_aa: CASRRRLAEGVTDTQYF

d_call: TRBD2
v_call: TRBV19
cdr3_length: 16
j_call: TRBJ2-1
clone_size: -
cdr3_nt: TGTGCCAGTAGTTTAGGACTAGCGGGGGAACTCAATGAGCAGTTCTTC
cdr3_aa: CASSLGLAGELNEQFF

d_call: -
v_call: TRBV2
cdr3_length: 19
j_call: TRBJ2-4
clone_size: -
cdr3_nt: TGTGCCAGCAGTGATCGAGATAAGGGAGGCTTGATAGCCAAAAACATTCAGTACTTC
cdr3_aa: CASSDRDKGGLIAKNIQYF

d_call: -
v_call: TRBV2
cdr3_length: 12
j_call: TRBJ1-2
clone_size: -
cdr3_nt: TGTGCCAGCATGGGAGATAACTATGGCTACACCTTC
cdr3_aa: CASMGDNYGYTF

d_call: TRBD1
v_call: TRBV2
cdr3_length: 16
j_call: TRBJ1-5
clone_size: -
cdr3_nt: TGTGCCAGCTGTCGGGCAGGGGGCATAAGCAATCAGCCCCAGCATTTT
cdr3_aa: CASCRAGGISNQPQHF

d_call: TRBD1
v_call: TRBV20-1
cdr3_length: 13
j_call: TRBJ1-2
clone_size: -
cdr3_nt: TGCAGTGCTATAGGGGCAGGGGGCTATGGCTACACCTTC
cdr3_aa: CSAIGAGGYGYTF

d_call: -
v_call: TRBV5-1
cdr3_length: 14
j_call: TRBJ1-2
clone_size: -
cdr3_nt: TGCGCCAGCAGCCCTAGGGACGGATCCTATGGCTACACCTTC
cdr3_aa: CASSPRDGSYGYTF

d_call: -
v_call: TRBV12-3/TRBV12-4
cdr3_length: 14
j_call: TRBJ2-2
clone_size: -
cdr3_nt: TGTGCCAGCAGTTTAGGAGGGATCACCGGGGAGCTGTTTTTT
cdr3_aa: CASSLGGITGELFF

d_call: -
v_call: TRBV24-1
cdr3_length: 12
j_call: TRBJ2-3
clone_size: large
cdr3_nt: TGTGCCACCAGTGATTTGGTGAACCCGCAGTATTTT
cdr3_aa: CATSDLVNPQYF

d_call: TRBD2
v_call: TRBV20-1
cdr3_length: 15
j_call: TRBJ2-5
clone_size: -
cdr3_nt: TGCAGTGCTTCCCCGCCAGCGGGGGTTCAAGAGACCCAGTACTTC
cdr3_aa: CSASPPAGVQETQYF

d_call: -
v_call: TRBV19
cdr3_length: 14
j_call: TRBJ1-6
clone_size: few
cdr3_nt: TGTGCCAGTAAAAGGGTTTTGGATAATTCACCCCTCCACTTT
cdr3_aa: CASKRVLDNSPLHF

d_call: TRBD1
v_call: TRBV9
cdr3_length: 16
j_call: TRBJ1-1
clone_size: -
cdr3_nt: TGTGCCAGCAGCGTAGGGGCAGGGGGCAAAGGAACTGAAGCTTTCTTT
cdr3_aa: CASSVGAGGKGTEAFF

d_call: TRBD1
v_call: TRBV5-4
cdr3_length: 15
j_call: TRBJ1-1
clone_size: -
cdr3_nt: TGTGCCAGCAGCCGGGGACAGGGCTTCAACACTGAAGCTTTCTTT
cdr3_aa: CASSRGQGFNTEAFF